A single sample gave rise to the 23 T cell receptor beta chains below, sequenced in a study of shared clonotypes between healthy human individuals. This table comes from immunoSEQ multiplex PCR, and its TCRdb copy is limited to in-frame clones, with some not included. Among millions of clones listed, around nine tenths were seen once. Specimen: naive CD4+ T cells sorted from blood. As to subset: CD45RA+ positively selected. Receptor source: a young man in good health.

V is TRBV4-1 and J is TRBJ2-7, with TRBD2 as a possible D gene (5 bases). V was clipped by 1 base and J by 0 bases, with 7 bases between them. The CDR3 runs to 14 residues. Per the germline V gene, CDR1 is MGHRA and CDR2 is YSYEKL. The CDR3 region has the DNA TGCGCCAGCAGCCAAGGGACTGTCTCCTACGAGCAGTACTTC. It specifies CASSQGTVSYEQYF.

The J gene is TRBJ2-1, the V gene TRBV4-2; 8 bases are shared with TRBD1. This CDR3 is built from 18 residues. The germline V gene encodes CDR1 LGHNA and CDR2 YNFKEQ. V was clipped by 3 bases and J by 4 bases; unmatched bases: 14. CDR3 nucleotides: TGTGCCAGCAGCCAGGTTCCTGGACAGGGCCTTTCGTACAATGAGCAGTTCTTC. The encoded protein is CASSQVPGQGLSYNEQFF.

The chain is built from TRBV11-2 and TRBJ1-6, with 10 bases matching TRBD1. Germline values: CDR1 SGHAT, CDR2 FQNNGV. With 1 base clipped from V and 3 bases from J, the junction kept 6 bases outside the gene matches. CDR3 length: 18 residues. The CDR3 sequence: CASSLGSGQGYYNSPLHF. CDR3 nucleotides: TGTGCCAGCAGCTTAGGGTCGGGACAGGGGTACTATAATTCACCCCTCCACTTT.

This clone has only a few counts. The V call is TRBV29-1, the J call TRBJ1-1; maybe TRBD1 (5 bases). CDR1 and CDR2 (germline): SQVTM, ANQGSEA. This CDR3 spans 13 amino acids. Trimming left V 0 bases short and J 4 bases short, with 9 bases between. The CDR3, as DNA: TGCAGCGTTGAAGATCAGGGAGGCACTGAAGCTTTCTTT. This sequence encodes CSVEDQGGTEAFF.

The chain links TRBV10-3 to TRBJ2-5; the D gene could be TRBD1 or TRBD2 (5 bases each). The end of the DNA fits TRBJ2-7 better, so the J call may be wrong. The CDR3 sequence is 14 residues long. Per germline, CDR1 ENHRY and CDR2 SYGVKD. This CDR3 reads CAISSGTSPYEQYF. In nucleotides, the CDR3 is TGTGCCATCAGTTCCGGGACCTCCCCCTACGAGCAGTACTTC.

The chain links TRBV6-5 to TRBJ1-6, with a possible D match to TRBD1 (6 bases). This CDR3 region has 14 residues. Germline V gene sequence: CDR1 MNHEY, CDR2 SVGAGI. Deletions cut 6 bases from V and 9 bases from J, with 15 bases between. The chain's CDR3 is CASSNGGQGSPLHF. CDR3 sequence (DNA): TGTGCCAGCAGCAACGGGGGACAAGGTTCACCCCTCCACTTT.

V gene TRBV25-1 combines with J gene TRBJ2-7; D is unclear. V was cut by 2 bases and J by 3 bases, with 8 bases left in between. The CDR3 extends over 13 amino acids. Germline CDR1 and CDR2: MGHDK and SYGVNS. CDR3 nucleotides: TGTGCCAGCAGTGAAGCGGCAGTCTACGAGCAGTACTTC. Amino acids: CASSEAAVYEQYF.

V and J are TRBV6-6 and TRBJ1-3; no definite D call. Trimming stripped 4 bases from V and 3 bases from J, with 7 bases between. CDR3 length: 13 amino acids. Germline V gene sequence: CDR1 MNHNY, CDR2 SVGAGI (reference sequence). The CDR3 spells CASSFFDGNTIYF. The CDR3 nucleotides read TGTGCCAGCAGTTTCTTCGATGGAAACACCATATATTTT.

The chain uses TRBV18 and TRBJ1-3; D call uncertain. In germline, CDR1 is KGHSH, CDR2 LQKENI. Trimming shortened V by 4 bases and J by 0 bases, and 13 bases separated the two germline ends. The CDR3 is 16 residues long. The CDR3 region is CASSLLDLSSGNTIYF. The CDR3 region has the DNA TGTGCCAGCTCACTTTTGGACCTGTCCTCTGGAAACACCATATATTTT.

The genes are TRBV11-3 and TRBJ2-3; D is uncertain. Per the germline V gene, CDR1 is SGHNT and CDR2 is YENEEA. Trimming cost V 0 bases and J 6 bases, with 10 bases left between them. The CDR3 totals 14 residues. DNA for the CDR3: TGTGCCAGCAGCTTAGATGGTAGCTCTGATACGCAGTATTTT. This translates into CASSLDGSSDTQYF. Full variable domain (outside the CDR3, taken from reference TRBV11-3 and TRBJ2-3): EAGVVQSPRYKIIEKKQPVAFWCNPISGHNTLYWYLQNLGQGPELLIRYENEEAVDDSQLPKDRFSAERLKGVDSTLKIQPAELGDSAVYLCASSLDGSSDTQYFGPGTRLTVL.

Notes on this clone: A read error may account for a junction end that differs from germline. In DNA form, the CDR3 reads TGTGCCAGCAGATTAGGGGCGTATGGGTCCGAGCAGTACTTC. Protein sequence: CASRLGAYGSEQYF. The J gene is TRBJ2-7, the V gene TRBV7-2; maybe TRBD1 (5 bases). The CDR3 covers 14 residues. Per germline, CDR1 SGHTA and CDR2 FQGNSA.

V usage is TRBV10-3 and J usage is TRBJ2-1, with no clear D. Germline V gene lookup returns CDR1 ENHRY and CDR2 SYGVKD. The germline V and J ends were trimmed by 10 bases and 5 bases, with 12 bases remaining between them. CDR3 length: 12 amino acids. In DNA form, the CDR3 reads TGTGCCACCGCCGGCAATAACAATGAGCAGTTCTTC. Its protein product is CATAGNNNEQFF.

The chain joins TRBV6-6 to TRBJ2-3; 11 bases map to TRBD2. The CDR3 extends over 14 amino acids. Germline trimming cut 7 bases from V and 7 bases from J; bases unmatched to any gene: 7. Germline lookup yields CDR1 MNHNY and CDR2 SVGAGI (reference sequence). The CDR3 nucleotides read TGTGCCAGCAATACCGGGACTAGCGGATATACGCAGTATTTT. Its translation: CASNTGTSGYTQYF.

CDR3 residues: CASSLAPLETQYF. CDR3 coding DNA: TGTGCCAGCAGCTTGGCCCCTCTTGAGACCCAGTACTTC. The chain carries TRBV5-4 and TRBJ2-5; unclear D gene. Looked up from germline, CDR1 is SGHNT and CDR2 is YYREEE (reference sequence). V lost 0 bases and J lost 5, with 8 bases in between. The CDR3 sequence is 13 residues long. Looking up the rest from reference TRBV5-4 and TRBJ2-5 gives the full variable domain: ETGVTQSPTHLIKTRGQQVTLRCSSQSGHNTVSWYQQALGQGPQFIFQYYREEENGRGNFPPRFSGLQFPNYSSELNVNALELDDSALYLCASSLAPLETQYFGPGTRLLVL.

The rearrangement uses TRBV29-1 and TRBJ2-7; D remains ambiguous. This CDR3 has 13 amino acids. Germline values: CDR1 SQVTM, CDR2 ANQGSEA. The V and J ends lost 3 bases and 0 bases respectively, with 9 bases between them. This CDR3 reads CSVEPNNSYEQYF. DNA for the CDR3: TGCAGCGTTGAGCCAAACAACTCCTACGAGCAGTACTTC.

V is TRBV2 and J is TRBJ1-6; TRBD1 might be the D (5 bases). CDR3 length: 15 residues. The V and J ends lost 10 bases and 8 bases respectively, with 21 bases between them. Germline CDR1 and CDR2: SNHLY and FYNNEI. DNA for the CDR3: TGTGCCATAAACCCACAGGAGCGTTACGATTCACCCCTCCACTTT. This gives the protein CAINPQERYDSPLHF.

The V call is TRBV29-1, the J call TRBJ2-6; 7 bases match TRBD1. V shed 5 bases and J 1 base; nucleotides not matched to a gene: 14. CDR3 length: 18 residues. CDR1 SQVTM and CDR2 ANQGSEA come from the germline V gene. The CDR3 reads CSVLPGTVVGSGANVLTF. The CDR3 DNA follows: TGCAGCGTTCTTCCAGGGACAGTTGTGGGGTCTGGGGCCAACGTCCTGACTTTC. The variable domain in full, with the rest retrieved from reference TRBV29-1 and TRBJ2-6, is SAVISQKPSRDICQRGTSLTIQCQVDSQVTMMFWYRQQPGQSLTLIATANQGSEATYESGFVIDKFPISRPNLTFSTLTVSNMSPEDSSIYLCSVLPGTVVGSGANVLTFGAGSRLTVL.

The rearrangement joins TRBV7-9 to TRBJ2-3; D call uncertain. CDR1 is SEHNR and CDR2 is FQNEAQ in the germline V gene (reference sequence). Trimming left V 0 bases short and J 2 bases short, with 12 bases between. This CDR3 comprises 16 residues. The chain's CDR3 is CASSLAPGINTDTQYF. The CDR3, as DNA: TGTGCCAGCAGCTTAGCGCCTGGGATCAACACAGATACGCAGTATTTT.

V usage is TRBV7-9 and J usage is TRBJ1-5, with D hard to call. This CDR3 has 13 amino acids. From germline, CDR1 is SEHNR and CDR2 FQNEAQ (reference sequence). Trimming pared 7 bases from V and 5 bases from J, leaving 12 bases between. CDR3 protein: CASTLDPYQPQHF. For the CDR3, the DNA is TGTGCCAGCACTTTGGACCCCTATCAGCCCCAGCATTTT.

The J gene is TRBJ2-7, the V gene TRBV28, with TRBD1 matching over 8 bases. This CDR3 has 15 residues. Germline CDR1 MDHEN, CDR2 SYDVKM. Losses at the gene ends were 5 bases for V and 1 base for J; bases not matched to a gene: 7. In DNA, the CDR3 is TGTGCCAGCAGTAGACAGGGGCGCGGGTCCTACGAGCAGTACTTC. Translating it yields CASSRQGRGSYEQYF. Supplemented by reference TRBV28 and TRBJ2-7, the full variable domain reads DVKVTQSSRYLVKRTGEKVFLECVQDMDHENMFWYRQDPGLGLRLIYFSYDVKMKEKGDIPEGYSVSREKKERFSLILESASTNQTSMYLCASSRQGRGSYEQYFGPGTRLTVT.

V and J are TRBV5-1 and TRBJ2-5, with D maybe TRBD1 (6 bases). The CDR3 totals 17 residues. Germline V gives CDR1 SGHRS, CDR2 YFSETQ. The germline V and J ends were trimmed by 3 bases and 5 bases, with 23 bases remaining between them. The CDR3 DNA is TGCGCCAGCAGCTCCTCCAGGGGCAGACCCGGTGGGGAGACCCAGTACTTC. Its translation is CASSSSRGRPGGETQYF.

This rearrangement joins TRBV5-1 to TRBJ2-7, with 7 bases matching TRBD1. There are 14 residues in the CDR3. V lost 2 bases to trimming and J lost 5 bases; unmatched junction nucleotides: 7. CDR1 is SGHRS and CDR2 is YFSETQ in the germline V gene. The CDR3 nucleotides read TGCGCCAGCAGCTTTAGGGCAGGGGGAGACGAGCAGTACTTC. Its translation: CASSFRAGGDEQYF. Looking up the rest from reference TRBV5-1 and TRBJ2-7 gives the full variable domain: KAGVTQTPRYLIKTRGQQVTLSCSPISGHRSVSWYQQTPGQGLQFLFEYFSETQRNKGNFPGRFSGRQFSNSRSEMNVSTLELGDSALYLCASSFRAGGDEQYFGPGTRLTVT.

This clone appeared a single time. This chain connects TRBV5-4 to TRBJ2-1; 12 bases line up with TRBD2. Trimming at V came to 5 bases and at J to 6 bases, leaving 3 bases not matched to a gene. The CDR3 is 14 amino acids. Germline V gene sequence: CDR1 SGHNT, CDR2 YYREEE (reference sequence). The CDR3 DNA sequence: TGTGCCAGCAGACCGGGACTAGCGGGCAATGAGCAGTTCTTC. Its protein product is CASRPGLAGNEQFF.